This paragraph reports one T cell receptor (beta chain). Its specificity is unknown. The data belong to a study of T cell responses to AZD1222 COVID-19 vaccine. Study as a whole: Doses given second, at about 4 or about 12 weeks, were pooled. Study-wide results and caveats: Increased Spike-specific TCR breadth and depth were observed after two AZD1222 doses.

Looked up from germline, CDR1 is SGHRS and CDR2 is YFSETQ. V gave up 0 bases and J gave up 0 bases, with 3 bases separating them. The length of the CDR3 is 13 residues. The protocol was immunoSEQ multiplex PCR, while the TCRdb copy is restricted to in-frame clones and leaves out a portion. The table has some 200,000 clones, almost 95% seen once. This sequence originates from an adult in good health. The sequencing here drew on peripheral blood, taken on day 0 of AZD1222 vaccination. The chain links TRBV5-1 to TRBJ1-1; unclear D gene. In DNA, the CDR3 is TGCGCCAGCAGCTTGGGCCTGAACACTGAAGCTTTCTTT. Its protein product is CASSLGLNTEAFF.